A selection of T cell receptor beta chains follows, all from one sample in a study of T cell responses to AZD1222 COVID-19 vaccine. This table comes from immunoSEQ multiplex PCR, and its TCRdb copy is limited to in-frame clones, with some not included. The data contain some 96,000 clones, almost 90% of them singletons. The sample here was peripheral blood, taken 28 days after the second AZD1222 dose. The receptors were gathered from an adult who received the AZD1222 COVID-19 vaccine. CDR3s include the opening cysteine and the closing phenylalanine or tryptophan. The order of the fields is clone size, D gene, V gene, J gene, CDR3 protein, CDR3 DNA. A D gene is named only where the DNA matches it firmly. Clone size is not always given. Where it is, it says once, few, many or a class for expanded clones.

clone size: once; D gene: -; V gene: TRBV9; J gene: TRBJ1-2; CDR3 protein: CASSVDRDYGYTF; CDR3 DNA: TGTGCCAGCAGCGTGGATAGGGACTATGGCTACACCTTC
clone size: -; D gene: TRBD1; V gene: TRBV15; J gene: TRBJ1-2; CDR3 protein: CATSPDRGNYGYTF; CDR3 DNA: TGTGCCACCAGCCCGGACAGGGGGAACTATGGCTACACCTTC
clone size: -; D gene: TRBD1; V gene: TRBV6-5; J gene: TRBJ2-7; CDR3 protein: CASSYSGQIYEQYF; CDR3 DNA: TGTGCCAGCAGTTACTCGGGACAGATCTACGAGCAGTACTTC
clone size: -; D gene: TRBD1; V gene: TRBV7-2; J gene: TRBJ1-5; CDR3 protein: CASSSQGQDNQPQHF; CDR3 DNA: TGTGCCAGCAGCTCCCAGGGACAGGACAATCAGCCCCAGCATTTT
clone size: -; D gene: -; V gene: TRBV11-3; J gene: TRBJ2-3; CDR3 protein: CASSSGPDTQYF; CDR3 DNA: TGTGCCAGCAGCTCGGGGCCCGATACGCAGTATTTT
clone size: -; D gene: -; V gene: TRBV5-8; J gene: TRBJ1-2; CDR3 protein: CASSPVPTRKDYTF; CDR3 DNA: TGTGCCAGCAGCCCGGTTCCCACAAGGAAGGACTACACCTTC
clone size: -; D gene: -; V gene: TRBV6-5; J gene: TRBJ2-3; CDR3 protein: CASSYGRNLGTQYF; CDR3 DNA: TGTGCCAGCAGTTACGGGCGGAACTTGGGAACGCAGTATTTT
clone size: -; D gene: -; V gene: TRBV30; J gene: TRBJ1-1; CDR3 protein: CAWSRGGPEAFF; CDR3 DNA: TGTGCCTGGAGTCGAGGCGGCCCTGAAGCTTTCTTT
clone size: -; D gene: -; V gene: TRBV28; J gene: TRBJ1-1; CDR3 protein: CASSQLNTEAFF; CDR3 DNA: TGTGCCAGCAGTCAGTTAAACACTGAAGCTTTCTTT
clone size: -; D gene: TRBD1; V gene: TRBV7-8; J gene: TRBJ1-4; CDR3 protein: CASRRDRATNEKLFF; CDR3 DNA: TGTGCCAGCAGGCGGGACAGGGCAACTAATGAAAAACTGTTTTTT
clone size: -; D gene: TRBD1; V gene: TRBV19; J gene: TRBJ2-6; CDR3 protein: CASSPRDRVTRNSSGANVLTF; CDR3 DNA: TGTGCCAGTAGTCCGAGGGACAGGGTCACTAGGAATAGCTCTGGGGCCAACGTCCTGACTTTC
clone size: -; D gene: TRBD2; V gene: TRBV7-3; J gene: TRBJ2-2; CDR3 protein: CASSLNGGTNTGELFF; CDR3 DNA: TGTGCCAGCAGCCTAAACGGGGGGACGAACACCGGGGAGCTGTTTTTT
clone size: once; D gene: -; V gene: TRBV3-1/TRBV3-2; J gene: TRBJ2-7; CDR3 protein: CASSQDPQSYEQYF; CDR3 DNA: TGTGCCAGCAGCCAAGATCCCCAGTCCTACGAGCAGTACTTC
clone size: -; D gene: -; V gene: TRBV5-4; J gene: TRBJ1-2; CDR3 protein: CASSLTGTYGYTF; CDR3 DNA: TGTGCCAGCAGCTTAACAGGGACCTATGGCTACACCTTC
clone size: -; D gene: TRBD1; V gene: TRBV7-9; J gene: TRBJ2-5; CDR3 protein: CASSPITPGGGTQYF; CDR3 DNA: TGTGCCAGCAGCCCCATAACCCCAGGGGGCGGGACCCAGTACTTC
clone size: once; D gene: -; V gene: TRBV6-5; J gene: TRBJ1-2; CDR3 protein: CASRNTPNYGYTF; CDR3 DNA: TGTGCCAGCAGGAACACACCTAACTATGGCTACACCTTC
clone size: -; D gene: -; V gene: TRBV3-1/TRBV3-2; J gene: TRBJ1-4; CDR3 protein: CASKQAGTNEKLFF; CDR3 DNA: TGTGCCAGCAAACAGGCAGGTACTAATGAAAAACTGTTTTTT
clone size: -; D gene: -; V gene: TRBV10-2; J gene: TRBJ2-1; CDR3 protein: CATSKANRYNEQFF; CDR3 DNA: TGCGCCACCAGTAAGGCCAACCGCTACAATGAGCAGTTCTTC
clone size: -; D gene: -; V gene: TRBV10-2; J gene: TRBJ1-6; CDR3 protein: CASSGSPNSYNSPLHF; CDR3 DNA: TGCGCCAGCAGTGGTTCCCCGAACTCCTATAATTCACCCCTCCACTTT
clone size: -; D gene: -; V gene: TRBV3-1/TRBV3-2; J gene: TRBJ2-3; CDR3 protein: CASSQDGAVSTDTQYF; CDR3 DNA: TGTGCCAGCAGCCAAGATGGCGCGGTAAGCACAGATACGCAGTATTTT
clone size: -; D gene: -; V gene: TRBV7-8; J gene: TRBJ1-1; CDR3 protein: CASSLDTMNTEAFF; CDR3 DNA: TGTGCCAGCAGCTTAGATACGATGAACACTGAAGCTTTCTTT
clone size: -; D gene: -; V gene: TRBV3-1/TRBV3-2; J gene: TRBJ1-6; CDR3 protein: CASSPSFNSPLHF; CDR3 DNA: TGTGCCAGCAGCCCTTCCTTTAATTCACCCCTCCACTTT
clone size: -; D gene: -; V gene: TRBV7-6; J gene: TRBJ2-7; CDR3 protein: CASSLRAGKGSEQYF; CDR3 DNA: TGTGCCAGCAGCTTAAGGGCAGGGAAGGGTAGCGAGCAGTACTTC
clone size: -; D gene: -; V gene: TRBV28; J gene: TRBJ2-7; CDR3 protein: CASSLGWPQEQYF; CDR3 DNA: TGTGCCAGCAGTTTAGGCTGGCCTCAGGAGCAGTACTTC
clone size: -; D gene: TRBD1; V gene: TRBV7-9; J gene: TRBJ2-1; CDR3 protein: CASSFSGQGSNEQFF; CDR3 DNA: TGTGCCAGCAGCTTTTCCGGACAGGGGTCCAATGAGCAGTTCTTC
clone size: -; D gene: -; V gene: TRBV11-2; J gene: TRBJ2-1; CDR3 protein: CASSLGYEQFF; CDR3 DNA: TGTGCCAGCAGCTTGGGGTATGAGCAGTTCTTC
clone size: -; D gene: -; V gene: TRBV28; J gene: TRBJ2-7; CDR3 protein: CASSLVSAPEQYF; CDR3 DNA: TGTGCCAGCAGTTTAGTATCGGCCCCCGAGCAGTACTTC
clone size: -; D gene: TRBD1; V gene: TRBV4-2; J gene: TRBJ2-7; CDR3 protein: CASSQGTESSYEQYF; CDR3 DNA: TGTGCCAGCAGCCAGGGGACAGAAAGCTCCTACGAGCAGTACTTC
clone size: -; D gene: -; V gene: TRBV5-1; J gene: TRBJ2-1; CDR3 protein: CASSNRVGGNEQFF; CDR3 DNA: TGCGCCAGCAGCAACAGGGTTGGAGGGAATGAGCAGTTCTTC
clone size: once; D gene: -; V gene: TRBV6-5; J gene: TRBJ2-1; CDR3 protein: CATSAGLGNEQFF; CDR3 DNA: TGTGCCACCAGCGCGGGGCTAGGCAATGAGCAGTTCTTC
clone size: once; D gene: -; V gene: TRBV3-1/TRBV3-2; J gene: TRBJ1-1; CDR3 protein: CASSQGGLNTEAFF; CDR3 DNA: TGTGCCAGCAGCCAAGGGGGGCTGAACACTGAAGCTTTCTTT
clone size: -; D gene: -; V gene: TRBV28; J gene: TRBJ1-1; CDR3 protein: CASSLLRVRGNTEAFF; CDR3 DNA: TGTGCCAGCAGTTTATTGCGGGTCAGGGGGAACACTGAAGCTTTCTTT
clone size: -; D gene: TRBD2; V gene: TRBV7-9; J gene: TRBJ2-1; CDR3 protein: CASSRESGRYNEQFF; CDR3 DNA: TGTGCCAGCAGCCGCGAGAGCGGGAGGTACAATGAGCAGTTCTTC
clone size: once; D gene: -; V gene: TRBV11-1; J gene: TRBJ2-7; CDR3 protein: CASSDRSRSLYEQYF; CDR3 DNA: TGTGCCAGCAGCGACAGGTCCCGATCCCTCTACGAGCAGTACTTC
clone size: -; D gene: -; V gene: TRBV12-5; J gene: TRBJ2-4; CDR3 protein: CASGPTRGYNIQYF; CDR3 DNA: TGTGCTAGTGGCCCAACTAGGGGGTACAACATTCAGTACTTC
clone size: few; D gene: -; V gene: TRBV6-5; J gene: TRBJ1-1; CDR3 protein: CASSITLWDGEAFF; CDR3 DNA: TGTGCCAGCTCGATCACTTTGTGGGACGGAGAAGCTTTCTTT
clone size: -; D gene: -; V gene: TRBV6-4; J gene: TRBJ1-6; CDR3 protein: CASSRDYNSPLHF; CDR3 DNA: TGTGCCAGCAGCAGGGACTATAATTCACCCCTCCACTTT
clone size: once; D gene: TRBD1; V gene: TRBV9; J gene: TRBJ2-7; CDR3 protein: CASSVGLGQVGYEQYF; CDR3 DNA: TGTGCCAGCAGCGTAGGTCTGGGACAGGTCGGCTACGAGCAGTACTTC
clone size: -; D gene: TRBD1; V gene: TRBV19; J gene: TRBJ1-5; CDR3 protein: CASSMWTGVYQPQHF; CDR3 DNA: TGTGCCAGTAGTATGTGGACAGGCGTTTATCAGCCCCAGCATTTT
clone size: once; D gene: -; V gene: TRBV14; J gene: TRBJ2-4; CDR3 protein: CASSQQGTHKNIQYF; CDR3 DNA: TGTGCCAGCAGCCAACAGGGGACACATAAAAACATTCAGTACTTC
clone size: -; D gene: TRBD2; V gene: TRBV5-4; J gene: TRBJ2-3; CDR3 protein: CASSLPKRTSGPTDTQYF; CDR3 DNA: TGTGCCAGCAGCTTGCCCAAACGGACTAGCGGCCCCACAGATACGCAGTATTTT
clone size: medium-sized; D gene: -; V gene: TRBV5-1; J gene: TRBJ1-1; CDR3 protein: CASSFRQDANTEAFF; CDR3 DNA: TGCGCCAGCAGCTTCCGACAGGACGCTAACACTGAAGCTTTCTTT
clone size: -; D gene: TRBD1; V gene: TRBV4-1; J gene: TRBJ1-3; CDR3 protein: CASSQEGDRVNTIYF; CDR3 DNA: TGCGCCAGCAGCCAAGAGGGAGACAGGGTAAACACCATATATTTT
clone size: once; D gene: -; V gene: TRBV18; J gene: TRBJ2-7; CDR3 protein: CASSPPLGSSYEQYF; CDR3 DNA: TGTGCCAGCTCACCACCGTTGGGGAGCTCCTACGAGCAGTACTTC
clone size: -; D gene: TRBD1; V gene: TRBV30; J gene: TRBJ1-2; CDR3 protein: CAWSPRTGWGYGYTF; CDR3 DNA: TGTGCCTGGAGCCCTCGGACAGGGTGGGGCTATGGCTACACCTTC
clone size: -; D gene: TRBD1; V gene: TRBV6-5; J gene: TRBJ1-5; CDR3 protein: CATRKDRGYNQPQHF; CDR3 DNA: TGTGCCACCAGAAAAGACAGGGGCTACAATCAGCCCCAGCATTTT
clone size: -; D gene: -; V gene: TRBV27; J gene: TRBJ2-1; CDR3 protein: CASSLWVNNEQFF; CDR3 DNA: TGTGCCAGCAGTTTATGGGTAAACAATGAGCAGTTCTTC
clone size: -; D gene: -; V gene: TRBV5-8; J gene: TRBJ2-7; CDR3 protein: CASSPNLGLAKIYEQYF; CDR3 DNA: TGTGCCAGCAGCCCGAACCTGGGACTGGCCAAAATCTACGAGCAGTACTTC
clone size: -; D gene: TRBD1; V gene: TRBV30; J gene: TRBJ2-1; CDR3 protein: CAWSFGAGGYNEQFF; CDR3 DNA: TGTGCCTGGAGTTTCGGTGCAGGGGGCTACAATGAGCAGTTCTTC
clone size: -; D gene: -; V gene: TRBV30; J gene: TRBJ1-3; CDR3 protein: CAWKNAAGNTIYF; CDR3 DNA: TGTGCCTGGAAAAACGCGGCAGGAAACACCATATATTTT
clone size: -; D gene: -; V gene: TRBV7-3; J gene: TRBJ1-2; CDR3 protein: CASSPRGGGYGYTF; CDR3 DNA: TGTGCCAGCAGCCCCCGGGGAGGGGGTTATGGCTACACCTTC
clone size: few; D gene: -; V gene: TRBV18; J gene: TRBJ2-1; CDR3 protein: CASSPPTLSNEQFF; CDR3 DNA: TGTGCCAGCTCACCACCAACGCTGTCCAATGAGCAGTTCTTC
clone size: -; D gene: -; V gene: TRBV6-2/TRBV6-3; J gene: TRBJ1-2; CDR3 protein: CASSSLPTAVNYGYTF; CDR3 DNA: TGTGCCAGCAGTTCGTTACCGACAGCAGTTAACTATGGCTACACCTTC
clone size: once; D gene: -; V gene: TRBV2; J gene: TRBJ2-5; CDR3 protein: CASTGTRQETQYF; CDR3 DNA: TGTGCCAGCACTGGGACTCGTCAAGAGACCCAGTACTTC